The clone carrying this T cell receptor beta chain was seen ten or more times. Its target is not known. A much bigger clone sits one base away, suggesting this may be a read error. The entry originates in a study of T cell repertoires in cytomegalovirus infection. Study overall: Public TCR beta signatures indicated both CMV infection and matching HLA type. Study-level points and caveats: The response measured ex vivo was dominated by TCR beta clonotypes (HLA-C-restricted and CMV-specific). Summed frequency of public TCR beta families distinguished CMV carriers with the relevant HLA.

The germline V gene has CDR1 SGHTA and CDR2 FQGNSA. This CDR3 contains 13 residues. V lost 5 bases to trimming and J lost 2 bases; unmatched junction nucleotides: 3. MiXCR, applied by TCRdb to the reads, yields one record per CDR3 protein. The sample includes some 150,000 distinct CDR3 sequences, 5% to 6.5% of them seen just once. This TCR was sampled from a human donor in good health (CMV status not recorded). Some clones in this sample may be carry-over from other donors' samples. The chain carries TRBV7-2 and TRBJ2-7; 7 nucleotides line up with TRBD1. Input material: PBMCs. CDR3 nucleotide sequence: TGTGCCAGCAGCACGGGACAGCCCTACGAGCAGTACTTC. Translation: CASSTGQPYEQYF.